These T cell receptor beta chains were read from a single sample in a study of blood T cells in healthy people across ages. TCRdb independently ran MiXCR on the 5' RACE reads; one entry per CDR3 protein. This sample has 1.4 million to 1.5 million distinct CDR3 sequences, with approximately 42% found just once. Material for sequencing was blood. The receptors here all came from a woman under 30 in good health. CDR3s include the opening cysteine and the closing phenylalanine or tryptophan. The D gene is left open where the match is weak. Not all rows give a size; the values are once, few, many and, for expanded clones, a class.

v_call: TRBV20-1
clone_size: NA
j_call: TRBJ2-5
d_call: NA
cdr3_aa: CSAQNRDSPTFQETQYF
cdr3_nt: TGCAGTGCTCAGAACCGGGACTCGCCAACCTTCCAAGAGACCCAGTACTTC

v_call: TRBV20-1
clone_size: NA
j_call: TRBJ2-1
d_call: TRBD2
cdr3_aa: CSARALREKGGSGRVGDNEQFF
cdr3_nt: TGCAGTGCTAGGGCTCTCCGTGAAAAGGGCGGTAGCGGGAGGGTAGGCGACAATGAGCAGTTCTTC

v_call: TRBV2
clone_size: NA
j_call: TRBJ2-5
d_call: TRBD1
cdr3_aa: CASRRDRNNEQYF
cdr3_nt: TGTGCCAGCAGACGGGACAGGAACAATGAGCAGTACTTC

v_call: TRBV7-3
clone_size: few
j_call: TRBJ2-4
d_call: NA
cdr3_aa: CASSLDWGNIQYF
cdr3_nt: TGTGCCAGCAGCTTAGATTGGGGAAACATTCAGTACTTC

v_call: TRBV20-1
clone_size: few
j_call: TRBJ2-4
d_call: NA
cdr3_aa: CSARGDSKNIQYF
cdr3_nt: TGCAGTGCTAGAGGGGATTCCAAAAACATTCAGTACTTC

v_call: TRBV7-9
clone_size: NA
j_call: TRBJ1-1
d_call: TRBD1
cdr3_aa: CASNSGQGMNTEAFF
cdr3_nt: TGTGCCAGCAACTCCGGACAGGGAATGAACACTGAAGCTTTCTTT

v_call: TRBV2
clone_size: NA
j_call: TRBJ2-7
d_call: NA
cdr3_aa: CASSTEKSSYNEQYF
cdr3_nt: TGTGCCAGCAGTACCGAGAAGAGCTCCTACAATGAGCAGTACTTC

v_call: TRBV12-3/TRBV12-4
clone_size: NA
j_call: TRBJ1-1
d_call: NA
cdr3_aa: CASTQAIITEAFF
cdr3_nt: TGTGCCAGCACCCAGGCGATAATTACTGAAGCTTTCTTT

v_call: TRBV29-1
clone_size: NA
j_call: TRBJ2-7
d_call: TRBD2
cdr3_aa: CGVEGAGKSYEQYF
cdr3_nt: TGCGGCGTTGAAGGAGCGGGAAAAAGTTACGAGCAGTACTTC

v_call: TRBV6-1
clone_size: NA
j_call: TRBJ1-6
d_call: NA
cdr3_aa: CAGGMYNSPLHF
cdr3_nt: TGTGCCGGGGGGATGTATAATTCACCCCTCCACTTT

v_call: TRBV20-1
clone_size: NA
j_call: TRBJ1-1
d_call: TRBD1
cdr3_aa: CSAIGQGLDAFF
cdr3_nt: TGCAGTGCTATAGGACAGGGGTTGGATGCTTTCTTT

v_call: TRBV6-6
clone_size: few
j_call: TRBJ1-4
d_call: NA
cdr3_aa: CASSHRTRQYNEKLFF
cdr3_nt: TGTGCCAGCAGCCACCGCACCCGACAGTATAATGAAAAACTGTTTTTT

v_call: TRBV28
clone_size: NA
j_call: TRBJ1-1
d_call: NA
cdr3_aa: CASSLTGLGAFF
cdr3_nt: TGTGCCAGCAGTTTAACGGGACTGGGAGCTTTCTTT

v_call: TRBV12-3/TRBV12-4
clone_size: few
j_call: TRBJ2-5
d_call: NA
cdr3_aa: CASSFLPEETQYF
cdr3_nt: TGTGCCAGCAGTTTTCTCCCGGAAGAGACCCAGTACTTC

v_call: TRBV27
clone_size: NA
j_call: TRBJ1-1
d_call: NA
cdr3_aa: CASSWSEGTEFTEAFF
cdr3_nt: TGTGCCAGCAGTTGGTCGGAGGGGACGGAATTCACTGAAGCTTTCTTT

v_call: TRBV7-2
clone_size: NA
j_call: TRBJ2-5
d_call: NA
cdr3_aa: CASSFKGGNEQYF
cdr3_nt: TGTGCCAGCAGCTTTAAAGGGGGTAATGAGCAGTACTTC

v_call: TRBV6-2/TRBV6-3
clone_size: NA
j_call: TRBJ2-7
d_call: TRBD1
cdr3_aa: CASTYEDRGTYEQYF
cdr3_nt: TGTGCCAGCACCTACGAGGACAGGGGAACCTACGAGCAGTACTTC

v_call: TRBV7-2
clone_size: NA
j_call: TRBJ2-3
d_call: TRBD1
cdr3_aa: CASSLRTGRNTQYF
cdr3_nt: TGTGCCAGCAGCCTCAGGACAGGGCGAAATACGCAGTATTTT

v_call: TRBV3-1
clone_size: few
j_call: TRBJ1-1
d_call: NA
cdr3_aa: CASSPKPWNTEAFF
cdr3_nt: TGTGCCAGCAGCCCTAAACCATGGAACACTGAAGCTTTCTTT

v_call: TRBV19
clone_size: NA
j_call: TRBJ2-7
d_call: NA
cdr3_aa: CASSMADSSYEQYF
cdr3_nt: TGTGCCAGTAGTATGGCGGACAGTTCCTACGAGCAGTACTTC